These T cell receptor beta chains were read from a single sample in a study of radiotherapy plus CTLA-4 blockade in lung cancer. Assay used: immunoSEQ multiplex PCR; TCRdb lists only in-frame clones, some missing. The sample consists of some 70,000 clones, approximately 82% of them appearing once. The sequences come from peripheral blood, collected from a patient treated with radiotherapy plus ipilimumab. The origin of the receptors is a human donor with non-small cell lung cancer who had a partial response to radiotherapy plus ipilimumab. The CDR3 runs from the conserved cysteine through the conserved F or W. Fields, in order: J gene, V gene, CDR3 protein.

J: TRBJ2-4
V: TRBV18
CDR3: CASSPSGRDSNIQYF

J: TRBJ2-3
V: TRBV5-1
CDR3: CASSLAEGTDTQYF

J: TRBJ2-3
V: TRBV10-3
CDR3: CAISYSGTDTQYF

J: TRBJ2-1
V: TRBV5-1
CDR3: CASSLESTNEQFF

J: TRBJ2-2
V: TRBV11-3
CDR3: CASSLVAGVQTGELFF

J: -
V: TRBV5-1
CDR3: CASSLQGDNEQYF

J: TRBJ2-7
V: TRBV11-2
CDR3: CASSLEAPFSDEQYF

J: TRBJ2-3
V: TRBV18
CDR3: CASSPPEAGAWADTQYF

J: TRBJ1-3
V: TRBV6-5
CDR3: CASQGAAGNTIYF

J: TRBJ1-2
V: TRBV5-1
CDR3: CASSSEQGDYGYTF

J: TRBJ2-7
V: TRBV18
CDR3: CASSPGSGAYEQYF

J: TRBJ1-5
V: TRBV10-3
CDR3: CAGRGQGGNSNQPQHF

J: TRBJ1-2
V: TRBV28
CDR3: CASSSPGRDRGYGYTF

J: TRBJ2-1
V: TRBV7-2
CDR3: CASRTRPLGNEQFF

J: TRBJ2-5
V: TRBV5-1
CDR3: CASSSQPGLSQETQYF

J: TRBJ2-1
V: TRBV2
CDR3: CASSGQGYNEQFF

J: TRBJ2-2
V: TRBV5-4
CDR3: CASSSKIAGEGGELFF

J: TRBJ1-3
V: TRBV2
CDR3: CASSEGGLSGNTIYF

J: TRBJ2-3
V: TRBV5-1
CDR3: CASSLVVPSGFTDTQYF

J: TRBJ2-3
V: TRBV28
CDR3: CASRPSPGQGPDTQYF

J: TRBJ1-5
V: TRBV7-8
CDR3: CASSLWTGVGANQPQHF

J: TRBJ1-4
V: TRBV11-2
CDR3: CASSPQTAYNEKLFF

J: TRBJ1-2
V: TRBV5-1
CDR3: CASSPYQGNYGYTF

J: TRBJ1-4
V: TRBV30
CDR3: CAWGGQSYGKLFF

J: -
V: TRBV10-3
CDR3: CASGEPQYF

J: TRBJ2-2
V: TRBV7-6
CDR3: CASSLGGAGELFF

J: TRBJ2-2
V: TRBV28
CDR3: CASSGRGELFF

J: -
V: TRBV6-5
CDR3: CASSSAGGGFAYEQYF

J: TRBJ2-7
V: TRBV5-4
CDR3: CASSIWRDAGGLRQYF

J: TRBJ2-3
V: TRBV5-1
CDR3: CASSPREGGPTDTQYF

J: TRBJ1-3
V: TRBV18
CDR3: CASSPTDSSGNTIYF

J: TRBJ2-6
V: TRBV28
CDR3: CASSLPGARGANVLTF

J: TRBJ1-4
V: TRBV28
CDR3: CASSLMTVTNEKLFF

J: TRBJ2-5
V: TRBV7-2
CDR3: CASSLTGASETQYF

J: TRBJ2-7
V: TRBV5-6
CDR3: CASSLTGRPGLAGGYEQYF

J: TRBJ1-2
V: TRBV7-3
CDR3: CASTGPGTDRGYTF

J: TRBJ2-5
V: TRBV7-9
CDR3: CASTPRGEGETQYF

J: TRBJ1-5
V: TRBV28
CDR3: CASSPMGTGGASNQPQHF

J: TRBJ1-5
V: TRBV6-1
CDR3: CASSEVDRVGQPQHF

J: TRBJ2-1
V: TRBV9
CDR3: CASSVVTSGRHEQFF

J: TRBJ2-3
V: TRBV5-1
CDR3: CASSLNSLSTDTQYF

J: TRBJ1-2
V: TRBV7-3
CDR3: CASSSQGGKPNGYTF

J: TRBJ2-5
V: TRBV9
CDR3: CASSVGSSGVVGTGTQYF

J: TRBJ2-5
V: TRBV7-6
CDR3: CASSTRLALQETQYF

J: TRBJ1-2
V: TRBV6-5
CDR3: CASRTTGWYGYTF

J: TRBJ1-5
V: TRBV27
CDR3: CASSLLPRQPQHF

J: TRBJ2-4
V: TRBV7-2
CDR3: CASSLSREREGIQYF

J: TRBJ2-7
V: TRBV27
CDR3: CASSFGFRDRANEQYF

J: TRBJ2-1
V: TRBV28
CDR3: CATEGTSGQGEQFF

J: TRBJ1-1
V: TRBV7-2
CDR3: CASSLNRGAEAFF

J: TRBJ1-1
V: TRBV27
CDR3: CASSLSKGQFMNTEAFF

J: TRBJ1-2
V: TRBV29-1
CDR3: CSALQGYGYTF

J: TRBJ2-5
V: TRBV5-1
CDR3: CASSLGLAGQQETQYF

J: TRBJ2-5
V: TRBV7-3
CDR3: CASSKQGGETQYF

J: -
V: TRBV9
CDR3: CASSVAPIELSYEQYF